Below, 32 T cell receptor beta chains from the same sample are listed, as sequenced in a study of T-cell reconstitution after alpha-beta-depleted transplantation in children. The library targeted TCRbeta and was prepared with unique molecular identifiers. TCRdb passed the PCR reads through MiXCR, listing each CDR3 protein once. Found here are 500,000 to 750,000 distinct CDR3 sequences, 13% of them singletons; the top ten hold over 2%. This specimen was PBMCs, mostly from graft donor cells, taken 360 days after TCRalphabeta/CD19-depleted stem cell transplant. All receptors come from a male patient aged 5 to 17 who had a stem cell transplant for acute myeloid leukemia, so the T cells may come from the graft donor.

The chain links TRBV20-1 to TRBJ2-3, with D unclear. Per the germline V gene, CDR1 is DFQATT and CDR2 is SNEGSKA (reference sequence). There are 15 residues in the CDR3. V was pared by 0 bases and J by 1 base, with 11 bases between. Here the CDR3 reads CSAREISVRTDTQYF. The CDR3 DNA is TGCAGTGCTAGAGAAATCAGTGTACGCACAGATACGCAGTATTTT.

This clonotype has ten or more counts. The V gene is TRBV28, the J gene TRBJ2-4; 9 positions agree with TRBD1. J was trimmed by 2 bases and V by 1 base; bases with no gene match: 6. The CDR3 consists of 17 residues. Germline-derived CDR1 and CDR2 are MDHEN and SYDVKM. The CDR3 sequence is CASSLSQGQGSKNIQYF. CDR3 sequence (DNA): TGTGCCAGCAGTTTATCCCAGGGACAGGGATCCAAAAACATTCAGTACTTC.

This clonotype was seen a few times. The chain couples TRBV6-2 or TRBV6-3 to TRBJ2-7; no clear D gene. The CDR3 extends over 11 amino acids. The V end lost 6 bases, the J end lost 3 bases, and 6 bases lay between the germline ends. Germline CDR1 and CDR2: MNHEY and SVGEGT. The CDR3 nucleotides are TGTGCCAGCAGCCATTACTACGAGCAGTACTTC. Its protein product is CASSHYYEQYF.

There are a few counts of this clonotype. The gene calls are TRBV2 and TRBJ2-1, with TRBD2 identical over 8 bases. The germline V gene encodes CDR1 SNHLY and CDR2 FYNNEI. The CDR3 has 16 residues. V gave up 2 bases and J gave up 8 bases; unmatched junction bases: 11. The CDR3: CASSERSSGNFHEQFF. The CDR3 DNA is TGTGCCAGCAGTGAAAGGAGTAGCGGGAATTTCCATGAGCAGTTCTTC.

The chain couples TRBV10-3 to TRBJ2-1, with D possibly being TRBD2 (6 bases). The CDR3 runs to 15 residues. Germline V gene lookup returns CDR1 ENHRY and CDR2 SYGVKD. Deletions cut 8 bases from V and 4 bases from J, with 18 bases between. The CDR3 DNA is TGTGCCATCTTGGGCAGGCGGGGCTTTTACAATGAGCAGTTCTTC. Its protein is CAILGRRGFYNEQFF.

V usage is TRBV5-6 and J usage is TRBJ2-7; tentative D call: TRBD1 (5 bases). The germline CDR1 and CDR2 sequences are SGHDT and YYEEEE. This CDR3 spans 13 amino acids. V shed 4 bases and J shed 3 bases, with 11 bases lying between them. CDR3 residues: CASSEDIDYEQYF. CDR3 nucleotide sequence: TGTGCCAGCAGCGAGGACATAGACTACGAGCAGTACTTC.

The table lists this clonotype with a few counts. The genes are TRBV21-1 and TRBJ2-7; TRBD1, the table's D call, lacks a check against the DNA. TRBV21-1 is tagged as a pseudogene. The CDR3 runs to 11 residues. Here the CDR3 reads CATGRRGEQYV. The CDR3 nucleotides are TGTGCCACCGGAAGAAGGGGCGAGCAGTACGTC.

In its sample, this clonotype was seen a few times. The rearrangement uses TRBV10-2 and TRBJ2-6; D is perhaps TRBD2 (5 bases). This CDR3 spans 14 amino acids. Germline CDR1 and CDR2: WSHSY and SAAADI. Trimming took 10 bases from V and 2 from J, leaving 12 bases between them. The DNA of the CDR3 is TGCGCCACCCCCGCCGGGGCTGGGGCCAACGTCCTGACTTTC. Amino acid sequence: CATPAGAGANVLTF.

The V and J genes are TRBV11-1 and TRBJ2-5; possible D gene TRBD2, 6 bases. The CDR3 totals 18 residues. Per germline, CDR1 SGHAT and CDR2 FQDESV (reference sequence). Trimming removed 3 bases at V and 0 bases at J, with 20 bases between. CDR3 sequence reads: CASSFSLPGVPYQETQYF. CDR3 DNA sequence: TGTGCCAGCAGCTTTTCTCTCCCGGGAGTACCCTACCAAGAGACCCAGTACTTC. The full variable domain, completed using reference TRBV11-1 and TRBJ2-5, is EAEVAQSPRYKITEKSQAVAFWCDPISGHATLYWYRQILGQGPELLVQFQDESVVDDSQLPKDRFSAERLKGVDSTLKIQPAELGDSAMYLCASSFSLPGVPYQETQYFGPGTRLLVL.

This clonotype showed up just a few times. V gene TRBV27 combines with J gene TRBJ2-5; D is possibly TRBD2 (7 bases). Germline V CDR1 and CDR2: MNHEY, SMNVEV (reference sequence). Deletions cut 4 bases from V and 4 bases from J, with 16 bases between. This CDR3 contains 15 residues. In DNA, the CDR3 is TGTGCCAGCAGTTCGGACTGGGAGGGGGGAGAGACCCAGTACTTC. Encoded protein: CASSSDWEGGETQYF.

This clonotype was observed a few times. The chain carries TRBV12-3 or TRBV12-4 and TRBJ2-7, with TRBD2 as a possible D gene (6 bases). CDR3 length: 13 residues. Trimming pared 3 bases from V and 0 bases from J, leaving 6 bases between. Here the CDR3 DNA reads TGTGCCAGCAGTTTGGACTACTCCTACGAGCAGTACTTC. Its translation: CASSLDYSYEQYF.

Ten or more counts support this clonotype. This sequence joins TRBV28 and TRBJ2-7; TRBD2 matches 9 bases. The CDR3 length is 15 residues. V lost 4 bases to trimming and J lost 2 bases; unmatched junction nucleotides: 6. Germline V gene sequence: CDR1 MDHEN, CDR2 SYDVKM. CDR3 coding DNA: TGTGCCAGCAGTTGGAGACTAGCGGTAGCCTACGAGCAGTACTTC. Its translation: CASSWRLAVAYEQYF.

The chain employs TRBV28 and TRBJ1-2; 7 nucleotides line up with TRBD1. Trimming took 8 bases from V and 8 from J; bases not matched to a gene: 14. The CDR3 is made up of 14 amino acids. Looked up from germline, CDR1 is MDHEN and CDR2 is SYDVKM. Written as DNA, the CDR3 is TGTGCCAGCCTACCGGGACAGCCATTTATGGGCTACACCTTC. This translates into CASLPGQPFMGYTF.

This chain joins TRBV7-9 and TRBJ2-7, with 9 nucleotides matching TRBD1. V trimming: 4 bases; J trimming: 5 bases; junction bases outside the gene matches: 9. Per the germline V gene, CDR1 is SEHNR and CDR2 is FQNEAQ (reference sequence). This CDR3 comprises 15 residues. The CDR3 region is CASSSSPQGADEQYF. DNA of the CDR3: TGTGCCAGCAGCTCGAGCCCACAGGGGGCAGACGAGCAGTACTTC.

The chain combines TRBV20-1 with TRBJ1-2; D is undetermined. V lost 0 bases to trimming and J lost 5 bases, with 7 bases between them. Germline V gene lookup returns CDR1 DFQATT and CDR2 SNEGSKA (reference sequence). The CDR3 has 12 amino acids. The DNA of the CDR3 is TGCAGTGCTAGAGATGACCCTTATGGCTACACCTTC. It codes for CSARDDPYGYTF.

This chain connects TRBV7-9 to TRBJ2-7, with 7 bases identical to TRBD1. CDR1 SEHNR and CDR2 FQNEAQ come from the germline V gene (reference sequence). J gave up 5 bases and V 5 bases, and 6 bases lay outside the gene matches. The CDR3 runs to 13 residues. The CDR3 is CASSPDRADEQYF. The CDR3 region has the DNA TGTGCCAGCAGCCCCGACAGGGCAGACGAGCAGTACTTC.

This clonotype showed up many times. The chain is built from TRBV20-1 and TRBJ2-1, with D perhaps matching TRBD2 (5 bases). The CDR3 consists of 13 residues. The germline CDR1 and CDR2 sequences are DFQATT and SNEGSKA (reference sequence). V was pared by 5 bases and J by 2 bases, with 10 bases between. The CDR3 DNA is TGCAGTGCTTACCCGGGAACCTACAATGAGCAGTTCTTC. Residues: CSAYPGTYNEQFF.

The chain combines TRBV12-3 or TRBV12-4 with TRBJ2-2; 11 bases map to TRBD2. Trimming removed 7 bases from V and 6 bases from J; junction bases left unmatched: 7. CDR3 length: 15 residues. CDR3 sequence: CASNLSGRVPGELFF. CDR3 sequence (DNA): TGTGCCAGCAACCTTAGCGGGAGGGTGCCCGGGGAGCTGTTTTTT.

V is TRBV9 and J is TRBJ2-1, with 13 bases lining up with TRBD2. The ends lost 3 bases at V and 2 bases at J; junction bases unmatched: 8. This CDR3 contains 18 residues. Germline V CDR1 and CDR2: SGDLS, YYNGEE. For the CDR3, the DNA is TGTGCCAGCAGCGAGAGACTAGCGGGAGGCCTGACCTACAATGAGCAGTTCTTC. Translation gives CASSERLAGGLTYNEQFF. The whole variable domain, remainder taken from reference TRBV9 and TRBJ2-1, is DSGVTQTPKHLITATGQRVTLRCSPRSGDLSVYWYQQSLDQGLQFLIQYYNGEERAKGNILERFSAQQFPDLHSELNLSSLELGDSALYFCASSERLAGGLTYNEQFFGPGTRLTVL.

The chain combines TRBV15 with TRBJ2-7; the D gene is possibly TRBD2 (6 bases). CDR1 LNHNV and CDR2 YYDKDF come from the germline V gene (reference sequence). V lost 1 base to trimming and J lost 0 bases, with 16 bases between them. The CDR3 contains 17 residues. The CDR3 coding sequence is TGTGCCACCAGCAGAGGCGGCGGGGACTTGAGCTCCTACGAGCAGTACTTC. Amino acid sequence: CATSRGGGDLSSYEQYF.

This clonotype came up many times. This chain connects TRBV7-2 to TRBJ2-7, with D tentatively TRBD1 or TRBD2 (5 bases each). Trimming pared 0 bases from V and 0 bases from J, leaving 9 bases between. The CDR3 totals 15 residues. From germline, CDR1 is SGHTA and CDR2 FQGNSA. The DNA for the CDR3 is TGTGCCAGCAGCTTAGCTGGGACGAGCTCCTACGAGCAGTACTTC. Translation gives CASSLAGTSSYEQYF.

V gene TRBV18 combines with J gene TRBJ2-1; D is tentatively TRBD1 or TRBD2 (5 bases each). Germline values: CDR1 KGHSH, CDR2 LQKENI. Trimming removed 5 bases at V and 6 bases at J, with 11 bases between. This CDR3 has 13 amino acids. The CDR3 coding sequence is TGTGCCAGCTCAGGATCCGGGGCCAATGAGCAGTTCTTC. It is translated as CASSGSGANEQFF.

The chain employs TRBV27 and TRBJ2-2; a possible D gene is TRBD1 (5 bases). The ends were cut back, 5 bases at V and 4 bases at J, with 11 bases in the middle. The CDR3 loop spans 14 amino acids. Germline V lookup: CDR1 MNHEY, CDR2 SMNVEV (reference sequence). CDR3 sequence reads: CASSPRTTTGELFF. CDR3 DNA sequence: TGTGCCAGCAGTCCTCGGACAACCACCGGGGAGCTGTTTTTT.

With respect to this clonotype: With a much larger clone just one base away, this may be a read error. The chain couples TRBV29-1 to TRBJ2-5; 7 nucleotides line up with TRBD2. CDR3 size: 17 residues. Trimming at V came to 2 bases and at J to 4 bases, leaving 16 bases not matched to a gene. Germline V gene data show CDR1 as SQVTM and CDR2 as ANQGSEA. The DNA of the CDR3 is TGCAGCGTTGAAAACCGAGCGGGACCCAGCCAAGGAGAGACCCAGTACTTC. As protein: CSVENRAGPSQGETQYF.

This chain links TRBV6-1 with TRBJ1-1; perhaps TRBD1 as D (5 bases). With 8 bases removed from V and 5 bases from J, the gap between germline ends came to 15 bases. Germline loops: CDR1 MNHNS, CDR2 SASEGT. CDR3 length: 13 residues. In nucleotides, the CDR3 is TGTGCCAGCCTACACGGGGGAAGTACTGAAGCTTTCTTT. Translation: CASLHGGSTEAFF.

This clonotype was counted many times. This chain joins TRBV6-1 and TRBJ1-6, with D possibly being TRBD1 (6 bases). The CDR3 extends over 17 amino acids. The V gene's germline CDR1 is MNHNS and CDR2 SASEGT. The germline V and J ends were trimmed by 6 bases and 4 bases, with 19 bases remaining between them. This CDR3 reads CASSRTQGPPYNSPLHF. The CDR3 nucleotides read TGTGCCAGCAGCCGAACACAGGGTCCCCCATATAATTCACCCCTCCACTTT.

This clonotype was seen many times. The genes are TRBV5-1 and TRBJ2-7; the D is unclear. The germline V gene encodes CDR1 SGHRS and CDR2 YFSETQ. Trimming shortened V by 7 bases and J by 1 base, and 15 bases separated the two germline ends. The CDR3 has 14 amino acids. CDR3 protein: CASHQPTRSYEQYF. Here the CDR3 DNA reads TGCGCCAGCCATCAACCGACAAGGTCCTACGAGCAGTACTTC. The full variable domain, completed using reference TRBV5-1 and TRBJ2-7, is KAGVTQTPRYLIKTRGQQVTLSCSPISGHRSVSWYQQTPGQGLQFLFEYFSETQRNKGNFPGRFSGRQFSNSRSEMNVSTLELGDSALYLCASHQPTRSYEQYFGPGTRLTVT.

This clonotype has more than one count but fewer than ten. The J gene is TRBJ2-1, the V gene TRBV10-3, with 7 nucleotides matching TRBD2. The trim removed 7 bases at V and 4 bases at J, leaving 7 bases unmatched. The CDR3 has 14 amino acids. The germline V gene has CDR1 ENHRY and CDR2 SYGVKD. DNA for the CDR3: TGTGCCATCATGGGGAAGGGAGGGTACAATGAGCAGTTCTTC. Translation: CAIMGKGGYNEQFF.

This clonotype was detected only a few times. This chain connects TRBV29-1 to TRBJ2-1, with TRBD1 matching 10 bases. Germline CDR1 and CDR2: SQVTM and ANQGSEA. CDR3 length: 14 amino acids. Trimming at V came to 7 bases and at J to 8 bases, leaving 11 bases not matched to a gene. CDR3 amino acids: CSGKPGQGWDEQFF. Written as DNA, the CDR3 is TGCAGCGGCAAACCGGGACAGGGGTGGGATGAGCAGTTCTTC.

The chain combines TRBV28 with TRBJ2-1, with TRBD2 matching 7 bases. Unmatched junction bases numbered 7, after V lost 3 bases and J lost 5 bases. Germline V lookup: CDR1 MDHEN, CDR2 SYDVKM. The CDR3 consists of 15 residues. The CDR3 here is CASSLGLADDNEQFF. The DNA of the CDR3 is TGTGCCAGCAGTTTGGGTCTAGCGGACGACAATGAGCAGTTCTTC.

The chain combines TRBV4-3 with TRBJ2-1; 10 bases line up with TRBD2. Trimming removed 1 base from V and 3 bases from J; junction bases left unmatched: 9. Germline V gene lookup returns CDR1 LGHNA and CDR2 YSLEER. This CDR3 contains 18 residues. Here the CDR3 reads CASSQGASAGGSYNEQFF. The CDR3 nucleotides are TGCGCCAGCAGCCAAGGCGCCTCAGCGGGAGGGAGCTACAATGAGCAGTTCTTC.

This clonotype was picked up a small number of times. V gene TRBV29-1 combines with J gene TRBJ2-4; TRBD2 agrees at 7 bases. CDR1 and CDR2 (germline): SQVTM, ANQGSEA. The CDR3 totals 14 residues. The ends lost 6 bases at V and 0 bases at J; junction bases unmatched: 5. CDR3 coding DNA: TGCAGCGTCTCTCTAGCGGTAGCCAAAAACATTCAGTACTTC. It translates to CSVSLAVAKNIQYF.